Below, 12 T cell receptor beta chains from the same sample are listed, as sequenced in a study of T-cell reconstitution after alpha-beta-depleted transplantation in children. Unique molecular identifiers tagged the TCRbeta library. In TCRdb, the PCR reads were re-called with MiXCR into one record per CDR3 protein. The sample has 90,000 to 130,000 distinct CDR3 sequences, over 9% seen once. Material: PBMCs from the stem cell graft donor, obtained from the stem cell graft. These receptors came from a human donor who donated a stem cell graft to a child with acute lymphoblastic leukemia.

The sample holds many counts of this clonotype. This chain joins TRBV27 and TRBJ1-1; 7 nucleotides line up with TRBD1. V lost 2 bases to trimming and J lost 4 bases; unmatched junction nucleotides: 10. This CDR3 spans 16 amino acids. In germline, CDR1 is MNHEY, CDR2 SMNVEV (reference sequence). The CDR3 region has the DNA TGTGCCAGCAGTTTAATCGGTAGGGGGCAGGGCACTGAAGCTTTCTTT. Protein product: CASSLIGRGQGTEAFF.

There are many counts of this clonotype. V is TRBV29-1 and J is TRBJ2-1; either TRBD1 or TRBD2 may supply D (5 bases each). The germline gives CDR1 SQVTM, CDR2 ANQGSEA. This CDR3 has 13 residues. V lost 5 bases to trimming and J lost 7 bases, with 15 bases between them. The CDR3: CSVLWVGENEQFF. The CDR3 nucleotides read TGCAGCGTTTTGTGGGTAGGGGAGAATGAGCAGTTCTTC.

This clonotype came up many times. CDR3 DNA: TGCAGTGCCAATCCGACGGGGGGGTACTACGAGCAGTACTTC. It translates to CSANPTGGYYEQYF. V usage is TRBV20-1 and J usage is TRBJ2-7; the match to TRBD2 covers 8 bases. Per the germline V gene, CDR1 is DFQATT and CDR2 is SNEGSKA (reference sequence). Unmatched junction bases numbered 10, after V lost 6 bases and J lost 3 bases. The CDR3 has 14 amino acids.

This clonotype was seen many times. The genes are TRBV7-9 and TRBJ2-1, with D perhaps matching TRBD2 (7 bases). Germline CDR1 is SEHNR and CDR2 is FQNEAQ (reference sequence). The V end was cut by 11 bases, the J end by 7 bases, with 15 bases between. The CDR3 spans 12 residues. The CDR3 region is CACEGGLNEQFF. The CDR3 DNA reads as TGTGCCTGCGAGGGGGGGTTGAATGAGCAGTTCTTC.

Many counts were recorded for this clonotype. For the CDR3, the DNA is TGTGCCAGCAGCTTAACCCTAGCAGATACGCAGTATTTT. Its protein is CASSLTLADTQYF. This chain uses TRBV7-2 with TRBJ2-3; D remains unclear. In germline, CDR1 is SGHTA, CDR2 FQGNSA. Trimming stripped 2 bases from V and 4 bases from J, with 7 bases between. The CDR3 runs 13 residues. The full variable domain, in which reference TRBV7-2 and TRBJ2-3 provide the parts outside the CDR3, is GAGVSQSPSNKVTEKGKDVELRCDPISGHTALYWYRQSLGQGLEFLIYFQGNSAPDKSGLPSDRFSAERTGGSVSTLTIQRTQQEDSAVYLCASSLTLADTQYFGPGTRLTVL.

This clonotype was observed many times. The rearrangement uses TRBV29-1 and TRBJ2-7, with 7 bases matching TRBD2. Germline V lookup: CDR1 SQVTM, CDR2 ANQGSEA. Germline trimming cut 4 bases from V and 1 base from J; bases unmatched to any gene: 4. This CDR3 is built from 13 residues. CDR3 DNA: TGCAGCGTTGGCTCTAGCGGATCCTACGAGCAGTACTTC. Translating it yields CSVGSSGSYEQYF.

This clonotype has a count of ten or more. This rearrangement joins TRBV10-3 to TRBJ2-1, with a tentative D call TRBD1 (6 bases). Germline V lookup: CDR1 ENHRY, CDR2 SYGVKD. The V gene lost 2 bases and the J gene lost 8 bases, with 7 bases spanning the gap. CDR3 length: 12 residues. The CDR3 DNA sequence: TGTGCCATCAGTGAGAGGGGGTATGAGCAGTTCTTC. Protein sequence: CAISERGYEQFF.

This clonotype was seen repeatedly, ten times or more. The J gene is TRBJ1-6, the V gene TRBV15, with TRBD1 matching over 7 bases. Per the germline V gene, CDR1 is LNHNV and CDR2 is YYDKDF (reference sequence). V dropped 3 bases and J dropped 6; count of bases not matched to a gene: 17. The CDR3 is 19 residues long. Here the CDR3 reads CATSSEGGQFRDSNSPLHF. CDR3 DNA: TGTGCCACCAGCAGTGAAGGCGGACAATTTCGGGACAGTAATTCACCCCTCCACTTT.

This clonotype was seen many times. One junction end disagrees with the germline gene, perhaps due to a read error. V is TRBV7-7 and J is TRBJ2-5; TRBD2 aligns across 12 bases. Looked up from germline, CDR1 is SSHAT and CDR2 is FNYEAQ (reference sequence). The CDR3 has 17 residues. In DNA, the CDR3 is TGTGCTAGCAGCCGACGACTAGCGGGGGCCCTTCAAGAGACCCAGTACTTC. This encodes CASSRRLAGALQETQYF. The complete variable domain, with remaining parts taken from reference TRBV7-7 and TRBJ2-5, reads GAGVSQSPRYKVTKRGQDVTLRCDPISSHATLYWYQQALGQGPEFLTYFNYEAQPDKSGLPSDRFSAERPEGSISTLTIQRTEQRDSAMYRCASSRRLAGALQETQYFGPGTRLLVL.

This clonotype was counted many times. This rearrangement joins TRBV20-1 to TRBJ1-1; D is ambiguous. The ends were cut back, 8 bases at V and 4 bases at J, with 14 bases in the middle. CDR3 length equals 12 residues. The germline V gene encodes CDR1 DFQATT and CDR2 SNEGSKA (reference sequence). This CDR3 is CSTDLRRTEAFF. The CDR3 DNA follows: TGCAGTACTGACCTTCGACGCACTGAAGCTTTCTTT.

Points on this clonotype: A much bigger clone sits one base away, suggesting this may be a read error. The chain recombines TRBV20-1 with TRBJ2-7; 10 nucleotides agree with TRBD2. The germline CDR1 and CDR2 sequences are DFQATT and SNEGSKA (reference sequence). This CDR3 is built from 16 residues. In nucleotides, the CDR3 is TGCTGTGCTTCCACAACAGGACTAGCGGACGCCTACGAGCAGTACTTC. It codes for CCASTTGLADAYEQYF.

This clonotype came up many times. The V and J genes are TRBV29-1 and TRBJ1-2, with 10 bases aligning to TRBD1. J was trimmed by 4 bases and V by 5 bases; bases with no gene match: 16. The CDR3 is 17 amino acids. The V gene's germline CDR1 is SQVTM and CDR2 ANQGSEA. CDR3 in DNA: TGCAGCGTTCTACTAGCAGACAGGGGGCAAAGAGGCTATGGCTACACCTTC. The encoded protein is CSVLLADRGQRGYGYTF.